A selection of T cell receptor beta chains follows, all from one sample in a study of cytomegalovirus exposure and HLA in healthy donors. Repertoires were generated with immunoSEQ multiplex PCR, while TCRdb's copy carries only in-frame clones and drops some. The sample carries around 70,000 clones, 94% recorded once. The source material was PBMCs. The receptors originated from a woman between 18 and 29 years old in good health and CMV-seropositive. Both conserved end residues are part of each CDR3. A D gene is named only where the DNA matches it firmly. Clone size is stated in some rows and not others, as once, few, many or a class when expanded.

d_call,clone_size,j_call,v_call,cdr3_aa,cdr3_nt
.,.,TRBJ2-7,TRBV5-4,CASNGEAGGEQYF,TGTGCCAGCAACGGTGAAGCAGGTGGCGAGCAGTACTTC
TRBD2,.,TRBJ2-4,TRBV6-1,CASSELAGGQNIQYF,TGTGCCAGCAGTGAACTAGCGGGAGGTCAAAACATTCAGTACTTC
.,.,TRBJ2-3,TRBV7-2,CASSLARGRGVDTQYF,TGTGCCAGCAGCTTAGCGCGAGGCAGGGGGGTTGATACGCAGTATTTT
TRBD1,.,TRBJ1-6,TRBV5-5,CASSPGQGNSPLHF,TGTGCCAGCAGCCCGGGACAGGGTAATTCACCCCTCCACTTT
.,.,TRBJ1-2,TRBV11-2,CASRPIRKGSGVYGYTF,TGTGCCAGCAGACCCATCCGTAAGGGTTCGGGGGTCTATGGCTACACCTTC
.,.,TRBJ2-1,TRBV7-8,CASSLGLWENEQFF,TGTGCCAGCAGCTTAGGGCTTTGGGAGAATGAGCAGTTCTTC
TRBD2,.,TRBJ2-3,TRBV15,CATSRGTSGLSGQYF,TGTGCCACCAGCAGAGGGACTAGCGGGCTCTCGGGGCAGTATTTT
.,.,TRBJ1-5,TRBV6-1,CASSRGEPQHF,TGTGCCAGCAGCCGGGGGGAGCCCCAGCATTTT
.,once,TRBJ2-7,TRBV6-5,CASSYSESYEQYF,TGTGCCAGCAGTTACAGTGAGTCCTACGAGCAGTACTTC
TRBD2,few,TRBJ2-5,TRBV4-1,CASSQDHLAGGYIRQRETQYF,TGCGCCAGCAGCCAAGATCATTTAGCGGGAGGGTACATACGACAAAGAGAGACCCAGTACTTC
.,.,TRBJ2-1,TRBV4-1,CASSQASIRSGYYNEQFF,TGCGCCAGCAGCCAAGCCTCAATTAGGAGCGGATATTACAATGAGCAGTTCTTC
.,.,TRBJ1-4,TRBV11-2,CASSSNKGLEKLFF,TGTGCCAGCAGCTCAAATAAGGGGCTTGAAAAACTGTTTTTT
TRBD1,.,TRBJ1-2,TRBV19,CASTIGQGDGYTF,TGTGCCAGTACTATAGGTCAGGGGGACGGCTACACCTTC
TRBD1,.,TRBJ1-2,TRBV27,CASSYTKQGADGYTF,TGTGCCAGCAGTTACACGAAACAGGGGGCGGACGGCTACACCTTC
TRBD2,.,TRBJ2-3,TRBV11-2,CASRSWGSGGYDTQYF,TGTGCCAGCAGATCCTGGGGTAGCGGGGGCTACGATACGCAGTATTTT
TRBD2,once,TRBJ2-5,TRBV7-3,CASSIGLAETQYF,TGTGCCAGCAGCATCGGACTAGCTGAGACCCAGTACTTC
.,.,TRBJ1-5,TRBV6-9,CASSYNHGGNQPQHF,TGTGCCAGCAGTTATAACCACGGGGGCAATCAGCCCCAGCATTTT
TRBD2,.,TRBJ2-7,TRBV6-1,CASSEWGTSGGPSYEQYF,TGTGCCAGCAGTGAATGGGGGACTAGCGGGGGCCCTTCCTACGAGCAGTACTTC